The clone carrying this T cell receptor beta chain appeared many times. Its antigen remains unknown. V lost 5 bases and J lost 5, with 10 bases in between. The V gene's germline CDR1 is SGHAT and CDR2 FQNNGV. CDR3 length equals 13 residues. It was RNA transcripts that yielded the amplified TCR beta CDR3 regions. First-round RT-PCR targeting the TCR CDR3 was performed with the HTBI primer set. TCRdb re-derived calls from the multiplex PCR reads in MiXCR, one entry per CDR3 protein. The table shows fewer than 600,000 distinct CDR3 sequences, with 14% occurring only once. Researchers barred patients who had uncontrolled infection, other autoimmune disease, pregnancy or lactation. Clinical symptoms, serum thyroxine and TRAb, thyroid ultrasound and orbital computed tomography were used for the diagnoses. This specimen belongs to a study of T cells in Graves' hyperthyroidism and ophthalmopathy. Looking at the study overall: Initial diagnosis, before any treatment, was when peripheral blood was collected.

Study-level results: Classification by a 13 V-J model distinguished ophthalmopathy from stable hyperthyroidism.

The J gene is TRBJ1-5, the V gene TRBV11-2; D might be TRBD1 (5 bases). The TCR comes from a woman between 40 and 55 years old with Graves' hyperthyroidism. Material: blood. CDR3 bases: TGTGCCAGCAGCAGGGGTTGGGATCAGCCCCAGCATTTT. As protein: CASSRGWDQPQHF.